Listed here is a single T cell receptor beta chain. Its antigen is not identified. Naive-designated CD8 cells lacked CD45RO, were positively enriched for CCR7, and omitted terminally differentiated effector memory CD45RA+ cells. Genomic DNA from each subset was divided evenly over several immunoSEQ plates. Using immunoSEQ multiplex PCR, the repertoire was profiled, and TCRdb retains in-frame clones only, with some absent. The sample lists over 2,000,000 clones, about 94% occurring once. This CDR3 spans 11 amino acids. The V end lost 4 bases, the J end lost 10 bases, and 12 bases lay between the germline ends. Per germline, CDR1 GTSNPN and CDR2 SVGIG (reference sequence). The data derive from a study of shared clonotypes between healthy human individuals. Study conclusions and caveats: Only blood was sampled, and tissue TCR repertoires likely differ from blood ones.

The receptor comes from a man aged 18-30 years in good health. Some clones in this sample may be carry-over from other donors' samples. Input material: naive CD8+ T cells from PBMCs. The rearrangement links TRBV30 to TRBJ2-3; no clear D. CDR3 protein: CAWKFGEAQYF. CDR3 nucleotide sequence: TGTGCCTGGAAATTCGGCGAGGCGCAGTATTTT.